This TCR beta chain was captured by sequencing in a study of blood T cell repertoires in COVID-19. Trimming took 7 bases from V and 4 from J, leaving 10 bases between them. This CDR3 is built from 13 residues. In its sample, this clone was seen once. Under the authors' procedure: Counts of nucleated cells, estimated from reference gene primer amplification, were obtained. TCRdb's copy holds only in-frame clones and misses some; the assay was immunoSEQ multiplex PCR. V, J and clone size were drawn from that table, and D and trimming were deduced from the DNA. The table lists about 34,000 clones, about 90% of them singletons.

The chain recombines TRBV12-3 or TRBV12-4 with TRBJ2-2; perhaps TRBD1 as D (5 bases). The origin of this receptor is a woman over 75 with acute or convalescent COVID-19. The sequencing sample was made of peripheral blood. The CDR3 DNA sequence: TGTGCCAGCAATTACCAGGGCACCGGGGAGCTGTTTTTT. Its protein product is CASNYQGTGELFF.